This TCR beta chain was sequenced for a study of T-cell memory formation after mild COVID-19 (dated by TCRdb to the early 2020s). As for the study more broadly: Most TCR sequence clusters were specific to one of the two donors. The cohort comprised two young, previously healthy adult volunteers, one female and one male. T-cell clones expanding and contracting after mild COVID-19 in a couple of donors were tracked by longitudinal TCRalpha and TCRbeta repertoire sequencing.

V ends up 6 bases short and J 3 bases short, with an unmatched junction base count of 8. According to the germline V gene, CDR1 reads MDHEN and CDR2 reads SYDVKM. The CDR3 numbers 14 residues from cysteine through phenylalanine. CDR3 DNA is the only sequence kept; it has 42 bases, read in frame from the first base. Ficoll-Paque density gradient centrifugation was the method used to isolate PBMCs. Sequencer: Illumina NovaSeq 6000. TCRalpha and TCRbeta cDNA libraries were constructed by 5'RACE with constant-segment primers, with sample barcodes and unique molecular identifiers being introduced. RNA was extracted from every sample with Trizol reagent. Amplification of the libraries took two PCR steps, and the second step added a second sample barcode plus Illumina TruSeq adapters. The libraries were sequenced on an Illumina NovaSeq using 2 x 150 bp paired-end reads. In the source study's methods: With migec v1.2.7, reads were demultiplexed and then collapsed into UMI-guided consensus sequences. Using mixcr v2.1.11, UMI consensuses were aligned to TRA and TRB V and J templates and then assembled into clonotypes. A clonotype was counted as expanded or contracted only when both edgeR and NoisET called the clonotype significant, with the noise models trained on biological replicates. For edgeR calls, a false discovery rate-adjusted p below 0.01 and a log2 fold-change threshold of 1 were applied. As an exploratory analysis of dynamics, max-normalized trajectories of the 1000 most abundant clonotypes were examined by PCA with hierarchical clustering. The CD4 or CD8 phenotype of responding clones was assigned using the separately sequenced CD4+ and CD8+ repertoires. In-frame beta chains were kept once TCRdb had trimmed the public reads at Q25 with fastp and called clones with MiXCR. One record per CDR3 amino acid sequence lists the most common genes and DNA. The V and J calls here are based on TCRdb, not the publication. This sample gives 170,000 or so distinct CDR3 sequences in total; roughly 23% of them show up just once. The ten largest clones take up under 25% of the sample.

With regard to this clonotype: Its antigen is currently not known. No base-level quality is on record; no much larger clone is a single base apart.

General study outcomes and caveats: Whether the second-wave clones peaking on day 37 were SARS-CoV-2 specific was not confirmed. From day 15 to 85, contracting clones showed balanced CD4/CD8 phenotypes, whereas a second wave of clones that expanded from day 15 to 37 leaned towards CD4+. Only two mild cases were covered in the study, and larger cohorts including severe cases with pre-infection samples were considered necessary. The detection of some responding clones in pre-infection memory suggests that pre-existing cross-reactive memory T cells joined the SARS-CoV-2 response. Contracting CD4+ clones were located mainly in the CM and EM memory subsets, whereas CD8+ clones were found to be enriched in EMRA.

This sequence originates from an adult woman who had mild COVID-19 (a few samples of this study predate the infection). The sample titles of this study are shuffled in the database, so cell type and time point are left out; the donor was told from shared clones. The sequenced sample was PBMCs or a T cell subset sorted from them (not recorded which). The rearrangement joined TRBV28 to TRBJ2-7; 7 central bases correspond to TRBD2. The sequence in DNA is TGTGCCAGCAGACGGCGCGGGGGTGACTACGAGCAGTACTTC. It specifies CASRRRGGDYEQYF. Joined to the reference TRBV28 and TRBJ2-7 proteins, this CDR3 gives the full variable domain: DVKVTQSSRYLVKRTGEKVFLECVQDMDHENMFWYRQDPGLGLRLIYFSYDVKMKEKGDIPEGYSVSREKKERFSLILESASTNQTSMYLCASRRRGGDYEQYFGPGTRLTVT.